Listed here are 3 T cell receptor beta chains from one sample, sequenced in a study of T cell responses to AZD1222 COVID-19 vaccine. Assay: immunoSEQ multiplex PCR; the TCRdb copy retains only in-frame clones and omits some. The data contain around 180,000 clones, 85% to 95% of them singletons. The sample consisted of peripheral blood, taken on day 0 of AZD1222 vaccination. These receptors all stem from an adult in good health.

The V call is TRBV5-1, the J call TRBJ1-5; D is unclear. The CDR3 is 13 amino acids. Germline V CDR1 and CDR2: SGHRS, YFSETQ. V was clipped by 1 base and J by 4 bases, with 6 bases between them. The CDR3 reads CASSLSGNQPQHF. The CDR3 region has the DNA TGCGCCAGCAGCTTGTCCGGAAATCAGCCCCAGCATTTT.

The V call is TRBV27, the J call TRBJ1-5; D is ambiguous. CDR3 size: 16 residues. The V gene's germline CDR1 is MNHEY and CDR2 SMNVEV (reference sequence). The germline V and J ends were trimmed by 5 bases and 7 bases, with 21 bases remaining between them. CDR3 sequence: CASSQMAGIGAQPQHF. The CDR3 nucleotides read TGTGCCAGCAGTCAAATGGCGGGGATCGGAGCGCAGCCCCAGCATTTT.

The chain carries TRBV18 and TRBJ1-2, with 12 bases fitting TRBD1. Germline V lookup: CDR1 KGHSH, CDR2 LQKENI. The ends lost 3 bases at V and 6 bases at J; junction bases unmatched: 5. The CDR3 consists of 15 residues. DNA of the CDR3: TGTGCCAGCTCACCCCCCGGGACAGGGGGCGATGGCTACACCTTC. It is translated as CASSPPGTGGDGYTF.